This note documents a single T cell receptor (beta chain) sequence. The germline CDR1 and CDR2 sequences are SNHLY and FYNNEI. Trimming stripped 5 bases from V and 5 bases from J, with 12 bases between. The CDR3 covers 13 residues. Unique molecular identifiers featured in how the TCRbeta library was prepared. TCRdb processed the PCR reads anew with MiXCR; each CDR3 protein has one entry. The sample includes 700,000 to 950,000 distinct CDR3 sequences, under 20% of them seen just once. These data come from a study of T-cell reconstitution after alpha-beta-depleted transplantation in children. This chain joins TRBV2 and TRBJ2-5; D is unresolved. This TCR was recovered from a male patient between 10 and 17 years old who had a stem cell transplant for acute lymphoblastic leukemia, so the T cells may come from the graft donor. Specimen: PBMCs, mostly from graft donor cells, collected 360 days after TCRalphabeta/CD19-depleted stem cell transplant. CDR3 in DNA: TGTGCCAGCAGTCCACAAAGGTGGGAGACCCAGTACTTC. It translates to CASSPQRWETQYF.